This paragraph covers one TCR beta chain sequence. Antigen specificity is unknown. Time point in this sample: blood at routine non-recurrence follow-up after resection. The study sequenced unsorted whole RNA from tumor, nontumor lung or frozen PBMC. TCRdb itself ran the 5' RACE reads through MiXCR, one entry per CDR3 protein. The sample holds about 19,000 distinct CDR3 sequences; 9% to 10% are singletons and the top ten take about 40%. The source of the sample is a study of spatial heterogeneity in lung cancer. V lost 5 bases and J lost 5, with 9 bases in between. Germline V lookup: CDR1 PRHDT, CDR2 FYEKMQ (reference sequence). CDR3 length: 12 amino acids. Findings and caveats of the study: Blood carried ubiquitous expanded tumor TCRs more at resection than follow-up.

Sequenced material: PBMCs, taken at follow-up. The rearrangement uses TRBV13 and TRBJ1-2; D might be TRBD1 (6 bases). The sequence came from a female donor with early-stage non-small cell lung cancer. This chain's CDR3 is CASSRTAYGYTF. The CDR3 DNA is TGTGCCAGCAGCCGGACAGCGTATGGCTACACCTTC.